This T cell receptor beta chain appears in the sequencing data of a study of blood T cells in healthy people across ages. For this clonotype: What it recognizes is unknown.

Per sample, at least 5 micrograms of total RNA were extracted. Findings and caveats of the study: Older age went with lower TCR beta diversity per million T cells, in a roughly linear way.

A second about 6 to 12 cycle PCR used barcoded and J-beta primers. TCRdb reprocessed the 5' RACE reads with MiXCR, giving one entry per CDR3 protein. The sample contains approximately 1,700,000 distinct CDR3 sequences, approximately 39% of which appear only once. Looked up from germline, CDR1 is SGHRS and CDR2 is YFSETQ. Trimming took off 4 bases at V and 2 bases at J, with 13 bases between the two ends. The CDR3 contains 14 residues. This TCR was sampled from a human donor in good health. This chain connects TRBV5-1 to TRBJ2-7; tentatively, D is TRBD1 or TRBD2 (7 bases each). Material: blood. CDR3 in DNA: TGCGCCAGCAGCCCCAGGGGGGGGGCCTACGAGCAGTACTTC. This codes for CASSPRGGAYEQYF.